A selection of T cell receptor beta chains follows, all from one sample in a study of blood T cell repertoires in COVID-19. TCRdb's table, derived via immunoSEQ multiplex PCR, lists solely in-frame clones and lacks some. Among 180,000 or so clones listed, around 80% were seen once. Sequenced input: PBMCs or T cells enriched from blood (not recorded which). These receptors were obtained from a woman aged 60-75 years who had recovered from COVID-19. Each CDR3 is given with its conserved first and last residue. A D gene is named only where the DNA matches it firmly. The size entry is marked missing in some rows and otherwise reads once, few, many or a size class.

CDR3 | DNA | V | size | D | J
CASSDGGSYNEQFF | TGCGCCAGCAGCGACGGCGGCTCCTACAATGAGCAGTTCTTC | TRBV5-1 | - | - | TRBJ2-1
CASSSGSGSYNEQFF | TGCGCCAGCTCCTCGGGTAGCGGCTCATACAATGAGCAGTTCTTC | TRBV5-1 | - | - | TRBJ2-1
CASSEELMPQHF | TGCGCCAGCAGTGAAGAGTTGATGCCCCAGCATTTT | TRBV10-2 | - | - | TRBJ1-5
CAISVGGEDGYTF | TGTGCCATCAGTGTCGGGGGGGAGGATGGCTACACCTTC | TRBV10-3 | - | - | TRBJ1-2
CASSSWDRGRPYYGYTF | TGTGCCAGCAGTTCTTGGGACAGGGGCCGCCCCTACTATGGCTACACCTTC | TRBV27 | - | TRBD1 | TRBJ1-2
CASSLRGGPWNEQFF | TGTGCCAGCAGCTTGCGCGGGGGGCCATGGAATGAGCAGTTCTTC | TRBV5-6 | - | TRBD2 | TRBJ2-1
CASSLGGGGRVSF | TGTGCCAGCAGCTTAGGAGGAGGAGGAAGAGTATCCTTT | TRBV7-6 | - | - | TRBJ1-1
CASSSSGGLETQYF | TGTGCCAGCAGCTCCTCGGGAGGACTGGAGACCCAGTACTTC | TRBV7-3 | - | TRBD2 | TRBJ2-5
CASSLGQGLDTGELFF | TGTGCTAGCAGCTTGGGGCAGGGGTTGGACACCGGGGAGCTGTTTTTT | TRBV7-7 | - | - | TRBJ2-2
CASSFGTAENTIYF | TGTGCCAGCAGCTTCGGGACAGCTGAAAACACCATATATTTT | TRBV5-6 | - | TRBD1 | TRBJ1-3
CASSRRTGGNTIYF | TGTGCCAGCAGTCGACGGACAGGCGGAAACACCATATATTTT | TRBV6-5 | - | TRBD1 | TRBJ1-3
CASSRSGQPYNEQFF | TGTGCCAGCAGCCGTAGCGGACAACCCTACAATGAGCAGTTCTTC | TRBV7-6 | - | - | TRBJ2-1
CASNSKGGLWGYTF | TGTGCCAGCAACTCTAAGGGGGGGCTATGGGGCTACACCTTC | TRBV28 | - | - | TRBJ1-2
CAWSIREKLFF | TGTGCCTGGAGTATCCGGGAAAAACTGTTTTTT | TRBV30 | - | - | TRBJ1-4
CASSQDRGVRRYGYTF | TGTGCCAGCAGCCAAGATCGGGGGGTAAGGCGCTATGGCTACACCTTC | TRBV3-1/TRBV3-2 | - | - | TRBJ1-2
CASSPGTSAYNEQFF | TGCGCCAGCAGTCCCGGGACTAGCGCGTACAATGAGCAGTTCTTC | TRBV5-1 | once | TRBD2 | TRBJ2-1
CASSYVGGRSYNEQFF | TGTGCCAGCAGTTACGTGGGGGGGCGGTCCTACAATGAGCAGTTCTTC | TRBV6-5 | - | - | TRBJ2-1
CASSLLGPRSGSAQETQYF | TGTGCCAGCAGTTTATTAGGACCGAGGAGCGGGAGTGCACAAGAGACCCAGTACTTC | TRBV27 | - | TRBD2 | TRBJ2-5
CASSLRGGSNEQFF | TGCGCCAGCAGCTTGCGGGGAGGGTCAAATGAGCAGTTCTTC | TRBV5-1 | - | TRBD2 | TRBJ2-1
CASILTAGTGDYGYTF | TGTGCCAGCATCTTAACAGCCGGGACAGGGGACTATGGCTACACCTTC | TRBV7-9 | few | TRBD1 | TRBJ1-2
CAWSVKGGYGYTF | TGTGCCTGGAGTGTGAAGGGAGGTTATGGCTACACCTTC | TRBV30 | few | - | TRBJ1-2
CASTSASGITYEQYF | TGTGCCAGCACCAGCGCTAGCGGGATCACCTACGAGCAGTACTTC | TRBV28 | - | TRBD2 | TRBJ2-7
CASSWGRAGELFF | TGTGCCAGCAGCTGGGGGCGCGCCGGGGAGCTGTTTTTT | TRBV28 | few | - | TRBJ2-2
CASSLSVQGAGEQYF | TGCGCCAGCAGTTTGAGTGTACAGGGGGCCGGCGAGCAGTACTTC | TRBV10-2 | - | TRBD1 | TRBJ2-7
CASSTSGTTTNEKLFF | TGTGCCAGTAGTACATCCGGGACAACAACTAATGAAAAACTGTTTTTT | TRBV19 | - | - | TRBJ1-4
CASSLVAGVNTEAFF | TGTGCCAGCAGCTTGGTCGCGGGCGTGAACACTGAAGCTTTCTTT | TRBV5-4 | - | - | TRBJ1-1
CASAGSENEKLFF | TGTGCCAGCGCCGGGTCGGAGAATGAAAAACTGTTTTTT | TRBV2 | - | - | TRBJ1-4
CASSFGGPYEQYF | TGTGCCAGCAGCTTCGGGGGTCCCTACGAGCAGTACTTC | TRBV5-6 | - | - | TRBJ2-7
CASSLEPAGRGVSYEQYF | TGTGCCAGCAGCTTAGAGCCCGCTGGCCGGGGGGTCTCCTACGAGCAGTACTTC | TRBV7-2 | - | TRBD2 | TRBJ2-7
CASSPRLRLNTGELFF | TGTGCCAGCAGCCCCCGTCTCCGACTGAACACCGGGGAGCTGTTTTTT | TRBV7-9 | - | - | TRBJ2-2
CASRRESSYNEQFF | TGCGCCAGCAGAAGGGAGAGCTCCTACAATGAGCAGTTCTTC | TRBV5-1 | - | - | TRBJ2-1
CSASQGPGNYGYTF | TGCAGTGCTAGTCAGGGGCCAGGAAACTATGGCTACACCTTC | TRBV20-1 | - | - | TRBJ1-2
CASSLGGGWREPETQYF | TGCGCCAGCAGCCTGGGCGGGGGGTGGCGAGAACCGGAGACCCAGTACTTC | TRBV5-1 | - | TRBD2 | TRBJ2-5
CASGLAAGGNYGYTF | TGTGCTAGTGGTTTGGCCGCCGGGGGTAACTATGGCTACACCTTC | TRBV12-5 | - | - | TRBJ1-2
CSVEKGHRWEGLSYEQFF | TGCAGCGTTGAAAAGGGCCATCGGTGGGAGGGCCTTTCCTATGAGCAGTTCTTC | TRBV29-1 | few | TRBD2 | TRBJ2-1
CASKIAETQYF | TGCGCCAGCAAGATAGCAGAGACCCAGTACTTC | TRBV5-1 | - | - | TRBJ2-5
CASSESAGVEFF | TGTGCCAGCAGTGAATCGGCGGGGGTAGAGTTCTTC | TRBV2 | once | TRBD2 | TRBJ2-1
CASSQGGLRTGRGNTIYF | TGTGCCAGCAGCCAAGGGGGCCTCAGAACAGGGAGAGGAAACACCATATATTTT | TRBV3-1/TRBV3-2 | - | - | TRBJ1-3
CASSPEQGVSMAFF | TGTGCCAGCAGTCCCGAACAGGGGGTTAGTATGGCTTTCTTT | TRBV6-5 | - | TRBD1 | TRBJ1-1
CASSFVGQQANEQFF | TGTGCCAGCAGTTTTGTCGGACAGCAGGCGAATGAGCAGTTCTTC | TRBV27 | few | - | TRBJ2-1
CASSQERTGELFF | TGTGCCAGCAGCCAAGAGCGGACCGGGGAGCTGTTTTTT | TRBV11-2 | - | - | TRBJ2-2
CAISELASGSRIYEQYF | TGTGCCATCAGTGAGCTAGCTAGCGGGAGTCGGATATACGAGCAGTACTTC | TRBV10-3 | - | TRBD2 | TRBJ2-7
CASSRDRGSTDTQYF | TGTGCCAGCAGTAGGGACAGGGGGAGCACAGATACGCAGTATTTT | TRBV6-5 | - | TRBD1 | TRBJ2-3
CASSFDAGQGYGYTF | TGTGCCAGCAGCTTTGATGCGGGGCAGGGCTATGGCTACACCTTC | TRBV5-6 | - | - | TRBJ1-2
CASSQDGRVESGPQHF | TGTGCCAGCAGCCAAGATGGGCGGGTCGAATCAGGGCCCCAGCATTTT | TRBV4-2 | - | - | TRBJ1-5
CASSFRLEGIGVF | TGTGCCAGCAGCTTTCGACTAGAGGGCATAGGGGTCTTC | TRBV7-2 | - | - | TRBJ2-1
CASMDSNTEAFF | TGTGCCAGCATGGACTCGAACACTGAAGCTTTCTTT | TRBV19 | - | - | TRBJ1-1
CAWSRFDGELFF | TGTGCCTGGAGTCGGTTCGACGGGGAGCTGTTTTTT | TRBV30 | - | - | TRBJ2-2
CASSPPIRTGGTKNIQYF | TGTGCCAGCAGCCCTCCGATTAGGACAGGGGGAACCAAAAACATTCAGTACTTC | TRBV7-9 | few | TRBD1 | TRBJ2-4